These T cell receptor beta chains were read from a single sample in a study of T cell responses to AZD1222 COVID-19 vaccine. The assay was immunoSEQ multiplex PCR, and TCRdb's table has in-frame clones only and misses some. The repertoire holds around 100,000 clones, with 90% to 95% as singletons. Sequenced material: peripheral blood, taken on day 0 of AZD1222 vaccination. Receptors were obtained from an adult in good health. The CDR3 runs from the conserved cysteine through the conserved F or W. Fields, in order: D gene, CDR3 length, V gene, J gene, clone size, CDR3 protein, CDR3 DNA. The D gene is left open where the match is weak. The size of a clone is reported for some rows only, either as once, few or many, or as a class for expanded clones.

>TRBD2|16|TRBV24-1|TRBJ2-1|.
CATSDRTSGYHNEQFF
TGTGCCACCAGTGATAGGACTAGCGGGTACCACAATGAGCAGTTCTTC
>.|15|TRBV12-1|TRBJ2-2|.
CASSFMPRNTGELFF
TGTGCCAGCAGCTTTATGCCCCGGAACACCGGGGAGCTGTTTTTT
>TRBD2|15|TRBV6-5|TRBJ2-7|.
CASRKLAGGRYEQYF
TGTGCCAGCAGAAAACTAGCGGGAGGTCGGTACGAGCAGTACTTC
>TRBD2|14|TRBV5-1|TRBJ2-5|once
CASSFTSGQETQYF
TGCGCCAGCAGCTTCACTAGCGGACAAGAGACCCAGTACTTC
>.|14|TRBV11-2|TRBJ2-1|.
CASSFDSSYNEQFF
TGTGCCAGCAGCTTTGACAGCTCCTACAATGAGCAGTTCTTC
>.|14|TRBV18|TRBJ2-5|.
CASSPPSVVETQYF
TGTGCCAGCTCACCACCTTCAGTGGTAGAGACCCAGTACTTC
>.|14|TRBV5-5|TRBJ1-1|.
CASSLWAENTEAFF
TGTGCCAGCAGCTTGTGGGCGGAGAACACTGAAGCTTTCTTT
>.|15|TRBV18|TRBJ2-2|once
CASSPPGTRTGELFF
TGTGCCAGCTCACCACCCGGGACTCGGACCGGGGAGCTGTTTTTT
>.|13|TRBV7-2|TRBJ2-2|.
CASSSISSGELFF
TGTGCCAGCAGCTCCATTTCGTCCGGGGAGCTGTTTTTT
>TRBD2|16|TRBV4-1|TRBJ2-1|.
CASSQDERESYNEQFF
TGCGCCAGCAGCCAAGATGAGCGGGAGTCCTACAATGAGCAGTTCTTC
>TRBD1|15|TRBV6-2/TRBV6-3|TRBJ1-5|.
CASSFRTGGTQPQHF
TGTGCCAGCAGTTTCCGGACAGGGGGCACGCAGCCCCAGCATTTT
>TRBD2|16|TRBV14|TRBJ2-1|.
CASSQLAGVVSGEQFF
TGTGCCAGCAGCCAACTAGCGGGAGTGGTTTCTGGTGAGCAGTTCTTC
>TRBD1|15|TRBV24-1|TRBJ2-7|.
CATSDPQGASYEQYF
TGTGCCACCAGTGATCCCCAGGGGGCCTCCTACGAGCAGTACTTC
>TRBD1|14|TRBV9|TRBJ1-5|.
CASSETGVGQPQHF
TGTGCCAGCAGCGAGACAGGGGTGGGTCAGCCCCAGCATTTT
>.|17|TRBV15|TRBJ1-5|.
CATSRDFGGFGNQPQHF
TGTGCCACCAGCAGAGATTTTGGGGGTTTCGGCAATCAGCCCCAGCATTTT
>TRBD2|15|TRBV7-3|TRBJ2-1|.
CASSSGLAGYNEQFF
TGTGCCAGCAGCTCGGGACTAGCGGGATACAATGAGCAGTTCTTC
>TRBD1|13|TRBV7-2|TRBJ1-1|.
CASSLGREGAAFF
TGTGCCAGCAGCTTAGGAAGGGAGGGGGCGGCTTTCTTT
>.|17|TRBV27|TRBJ2-3|.
CASSLSGLPLLGDTQYF
TGTGCCAGCAGTTTATCGGGTCTCCCTCTACTGGGAGATACGCAGTATTTT
>.|12|TRBV27|TRBJ1-6|.
CASKKYGSPLHF
TGTGCCAGCAAAAAGTACGGTTCACCCCTCCACTTT
>.|15|TRBV6-1|TRBJ2-2|.
CASSEVGGRVGELFF
TGTGCCAGCAGTGAAGTCGGGGGGCGGGTCGGGGAGCTGTTTTTT
>.|14|TRBV28|TRBJ2-7|.
CASSDLGRVVHWYF
TGTGCCAGCAGTGACTTGGGCAGGGTCGTTCATTGGTACTTC
>TRBD2|15|TRBV10-1|TRBJ2-1|.
CASSGVGTSGNEQFF
TGCGCCAGCAGTGGAGTAGGGACTAGCGGCAATGAGCAGTTCTTC
>.|16|TRBV28|TRBJ2-7|.
CASTLRVVVGVYKQYF
TGTGCCAGCACCCTCCGGGTTGTAGTAGGAGTCTACAAGCAGTACTTC
>.|14|TRBV28|TRBJ1-2|.
CASSLPQGAYGYTF
TGTGCCAGCAGTTTACCCCAGGGTGCCTATGGCTACACCTTC
>.|17|TRBV24-1|TRBJ1-5|once
CATRDYTGRIGNQPQHF
TGTGCCACCAGAGACTACACAGGGAGAATTGGCAATCAGCCCCAGCATTTT
>.|16|TRBV9|TRBJ2-5|.
CASSEEVGFKQETQYF
TGTGCCAGCAGCGAAGAGGTGGGTTTTAAGCAAGAGACCCAGTACTTC
>TRBD2|16|TRBV5-1|TRBJ2-4|once
CASSYGASGRGNIQYF
TGCGCCAGCAGCTACGGGGCGAGCGGGAGGGGCAACATTCAGTACTTC
>TRBD2|15|TRBV7-9|TRBJ2-1|few
CASSLGTSGSNEQFF
TGTGCCAGCAGCTTAGGCACTAGCGGGAGTAATGAGCAGTTCTTC
>TRBD2|16|TRBV3-1/TRBV3-2|TRBJ2-5|.
CASSQGLAGSWETQYF
TGTGCCAGCAGCCAAGGACTAGCGGGATCGTGGGAGACCCAGTACTTC
>.|16|TRBV7-9|TRBJ1-1|.
CASSLRSGGMNTEAFF
TGTGCCAGCAGCTTACGGTCAGGAGGAATGAACACTGAAGCTTTCTTT
>.|15|TRBV5-1|TRBJ1-1|few
CASSLWGAGTAEAFF
TGCGCCAGCAGCTTGTGGGGGGCAGGGACCGCTGAAGCTTTCTTT
>.|14|TRBV6-5|TRBJ2-3|.
CASSYGQNADTQYF
TGTGCCAGCAGTTACGGACAGAATGCAGATACGCAGTATTTT
>TRBD1|16|TRBV7-3|TRBJ2-3|.
CASSLLGTGSSNTQYF
TGTGCCAGCAGCTTACTAGGGACAGGCTCGTCGAATACGCAGTATTTT
>TRBD1|15|TRBV5-4|TRBJ1-4|.
CASSLAGTANEKLFF
TGTGCCAGCAGCTTGGCCGGGACAGCTAATGAAAAACTGTTTTTT
>.|10|TRBV27|TRBJ2-7|.
CASRGCEQYF
TGTGCCAGCAGGGGATGCGAGCAGTACTTC
>TRBD2|16|TRBV28|TRBJ2-3|.
CASSNLGTSGSDTQYF
TGTGCCAGCAGCAACCTCGGGACTAGCGGGAGTGATACGCAGTATTTT
>.|13|TRBV15|TRBJ2-7|.
CATSEGSPYEQYF
TGTGCCACCAGCGAGGGCAGTCCCTACGAGCAGTACTTC
>TRBD1|16|TRBV9|TRBJ1-4|.
CASSPTDRGEVEKLFF
TGTGCCAGCAGCCCGACGGACAGGGGGGAGGTTGAAAAACTGTTTTTT
>.|15|TRBV9|TRBJ2-3|.
CASSPREFTTDTQYF
TGTGCCAGCAGCCCCCGTGAGTTCACCACAGATACGCAGTATTTT
>.|13|TRBV24-1|TRBJ2-3|.
CATSGVLTDTQYF
TGTGCCACCTCGGGCGTTCTCACAGATACGCAGTATTTT
>TRBD1|14|TRBV2|TRBJ2-1|.
CASSRDRGSHEQFF
TGTGCCAGCAGTAGGGACAGGGGTAGCCATGAGCAGTTCTTC
>TRBD1|14|TRBV7-8|TRBJ1-5|.
CASSFGQGPQPQHF
TGTGCCAGCAGCTTCGGACAGGGCCCTCAGCCCCAGCATTTT